This TCR beta chain was identified during a study of cytomegalovirus exposure and HLA in healthy donors. Study summary: Within the Caucasian-associated ancestry cluster were 81% of the roughly 360 genotyped donors.

This PCR relied on a set of 60 Vbeta primers and 13 Jbeta primers. TCRdb keeps only in-frame clones here, not all; method: immunoSEQ multiplex PCR. The table includes 150,000 or so clones, around 79% detected once. Overall study results and limits: Analysis was performed later, and it showed HLA-associated TCR beta chains to be more clonally expanded than equally common others. Some TCR beta chains (roughly 150 of them) were listed as cytomegalovirus-associated.

Concerning this clone: Its antigen is still unknown.

The clonotype was recovered from a man between 25 and 39 years old in good health and CMV-seropositive. The sample taken for sequencing was PBMCs.

CDR3 amino acids: CASSLGTVMNTEAFF. The CDR3 DNA sequence: TGTGCCAGCAGTTTAGGGACAGTGATGAACACTGAAGCTTTCTTT. This sequence joins TRBV27 and TRBJ1-1, with 7 bases identical to TRBD1. Germline V gene data show CDR1 as MNHEY and CDR2 as SMNVEV (reference sequence). The CDR3 totals 15 residues. V dropped 2 bases and J dropped 0; count of bases not matched to a gene: 3.